These 25 T cell receptor beta chains originate from one sample sequenced in a study of blood T cell repertoires in COVID-19. Produced via immunoSEQ multiplex PCR; TCRdb's table is partial and in-frame only. The table has under 250,000 clones, around four fifths seen once. The sample taken for sequencing was peripheral blood. These receptors all stem from a woman aged 70-85 years with COVID-19, enrolled during active disease.

The V gene is TRBV3-1 (or the pseudogene TRBV3-2), the J gene TRBJ1-1; D remains ambiguous. Germline V gene sequence: CDR1 LGHDT, CDR2 YNNKEL (reference sequence). Trimming removed 0 bases from V and 3 bases from J, with 17 bases in between. The CDR3 sequence is 17 residues long. The chain's CDR3 is CASSQDEGTRRDTEAFF. The CDR3 bases are TGTGCCAGCAGCCAAGATGAGGGTACCCGGAGGGACACTGAAGCTTTCTTT.

The chain joins TRBV7-2 to TRBJ2-5; 7 bases align to TRBD2. This CDR3 is built from 17 residues. V lost 2 bases, J lost 5 bases, and 14 bases stayed unmatched. Germline V gene lookup returns CDR1 SGHTA and CDR2 FQGNSA. As DNA, the CDR3 is TGTGCCAGCAGCTTATCGGGGACTACTTTAACGGGGGAGACCCAGTACTTC. Encoded protein: CASSLSGTTLTGETQYF.

The V gene is TRBV27, the J gene TRBJ1-5, with TRBD1 matching 8 bases. The CDR3 contains 15 residues. V lost 5 bases to trimming and J lost 4 bases; unmatched junction nucleotides: 7. Germline CDR1 MNHEY, CDR2 SMNVEV (reference sequence). The CDR3 sequence: CASSPVGQGNQPQHF. CDR3 in DNA: TGTGCCAGCAGTCCCGTTGGACAGGGTAATCAGCCCCAGCATTTT.

The chain links TRBV6-1 to TRBJ2-5; possibly TRBD2 for D (6 bases). The CDR3 runs to 15 residues. From germline, CDR1 is MNHNS and CDR2 SASEGT. V lost 3 bases to trimming and J lost 1 base, with 12 bases between them. In nucleotides, the CDR3 is TGTGCCAGCAGTGAGAGTATCGGGGGCCAAGAGACCCAGTACTTC. This codes for CASSESIGGQETQYF.

This clone is a singleton in its sample. This rearrangement joins TRBV7-3 to TRBJ2-1; 9 bases match TRBD1. The CDR3 has 15 amino acids. The ends lost 4 bases at V and 7 bases at J; junction bases unmatched: 8. Looked up from germline, CDR1 is SGHTA and CDR2 is FQGTGA. In nucleotides, the CDR3 is TGTGCCAGCAGCTCGCGATGGACAGGGGTGAATGAGCAGTTCTTC. Encoded protein: CASSSRWTGVNEQFF.

The chain uses TRBV30 and TRBJ1-5, with 7 bases that match TRBD1. Looked up from germline, CDR1 is GTSNPN and CDR2 is SVGIG (reference sequence). The CDR3 runs to 15 residues. V dropped 0 bases and J dropped 2; count of bases not matched to a gene: 4. CDR3 amino acids: CAWSVQGFGNQPQHF. CDR3 DNA: TGTGCCTGGAGTGTACAGGGGTTTGGCAATCAGCCCCAGCATTTT.

This chain joins TRBV18 and TRBJ2-3; maybe TRBD1 (6 bases). The V gene lost 0 bases and the J gene lost 3 bases, with 13 bases spanning the gap. Germline values: CDR1 KGHSH, CDR2 LQKENI. This CDR3 has 16 amino acids. CDR3 region: CASSPPQGKGTDTQYF. CDR3 DNA sequence: TGTGCCAGCTCACCACCGCAGGGGAAGGGGACAGATACGCAGTATTTT.

Regarding this clone: Additional DNA sequences in this sample encode the identical CDR3. The rearrangement uses TRBV28 and TRBJ2-3, with 10 positions matching TRBD2. With 6 bases clipped from V and 6 bases from J, the junction kept 3 bases outside the gene matches. The CDR3 has 13 residues. Germline-derived CDR1 and CDR2 are MDHEN and SYDVKM. CDR3 protein: CASSLSGGDTQYF. CDR3 DNA sequence: TGTGCCAGCAGCCTTAGCGGGGGGGATACGCAGTATTTT.

The chain carries TRBV7-2 and TRBJ2-2; D remains unclear. Germline-derived CDR1 and CDR2 are SGHTA and FQGNSA. V shed 2 bases and J shed 8 bases, with 15 bases lying between them. The CDR3 loop spans 15 amino acids. DNA of the CDR3: TGTGCCAGCAGCTTAACCGCCCTCGCGTGGGGGGAGCTGTTTTTT. It translates to CASSLTALAWGELFF.

This clone was found once. The chain links TRBV5-4 to TRBJ1-2; 12 bases line up with TRBD1. The CDR3 contains 15 residues. Germline V CDR1 and CDR2: SGHNT, YYREEE (reference sequence). The junction had 8 bases not matched to a gene; V was cut back by 4 bases and J by 7 bases. The CDR3: CASSVGGQGAVGYTF. CDR3 coding DNA: TGTGCCAGCAGCGTAGGGGGACAGGGGGCTGTTGGCTACACCTTC.

V gene TRBV6-2 or TRBV6-3 combines with J gene TRBJ2-6; TRBD2 matches at 8 bases. V was clipped by 3 bases and J by 2 bases; unmatched bases: 3. The germline gives CDR1 MNHEY, CDR2 SVGEGT. This CDR3 has 16 residues. CDR3 sequence reads: CASSYSGRAGANVLTF. In DNA, the CDR3 is TGTGCCAGCAGTTATTCCGGGAGGGCTGGGGCCAACGTCCTGACTTTC.

The rearrangement links TRBV12-5 to TRBJ2-6; TRBD1 is a possible D gene (6 bases). The CDR3 spans 18 residues. CDR1 and CDR2 from the germline V gene are LGHNT and FRNRAP. V shed 7 bases and J shed 4 bases, with 23 bases lying between them. In DNA form, the CDR3 reads TGTGCTAGTGCTCCTGGTGGGAGTGCAGGGGCCGGGGCCAACGTCCTGACTTTC. Amino acid sequence: CASAPGGSAGAGANVLTF.

The gene calls are TRBV15 and TRBJ1-6, with a tentative D call TRBD1 (6 bases). V shed 0 bases and J shed 8 bases, with 17 bases lying between them. Germline CDR1 LNHNV, CDR2 YYDKDF (reference sequence). The CDR3 has 17 amino acids. CDR3 DNA sequence: TGTGCCACCAGCAGAGATTCGGGGCCAGGGGCTTATTCACCCCTCCACTTT. This encodes CATSRDSGPGAYSPLHF.

The rearrangement links TRBV19 to TRBJ1-1; a weak D match, TRBD1 (6 bases). Between the trimmed V and J ends, which lost 8 bases and 4 bases, there was a span of 29 bases. This CDR3 region has 18 residues. The germline CDR1 and CDR2 sequences are LNHDA and SQIVND (reference sequence). The CDR3 loop reads CASSLAINTGQWGTEAFF. CDR3 nucleotide sequence: TGTGCCAGTTCGCTCGCCATAAATACAGGGCAGTGGGGCACTGAAGCTTTCTTT.

The V call is TRBV5-3, the J call TRBJ1-5; maybe TRBD1 (5 bases). TRBV5-3 is filed as an ORF, its function uncertain. V was cut by 0 bases and J by 4 bases, with 11 bases left in between. CDR3 length: 15 amino acids. CDR3 sequence reads: CARSLVGQGNQPQHF. In DNA, the CDR3 is TGTGCCAGAAGCTTGGTAGGGCAGGGAAATCAGCCCCAGCATTTT.

This clone was recorded only once. The genes are TRBV11-2 and TRBJ2-1; D is unclear. The CDR3 has 19 amino acids. Germline V lookup: CDR1 SGHAT, CDR2 FQNNGV. V gave up 5 bases and J gave up 0 bases, with 23 bases separating them. The CDR3 DNA follows: TGTGCCAGCAGCCCAGACCTAAAATCAAAGTGGAGCTCCTACAATGAGCAGTTCTTC. It codes for CASSPDLKSKWSSYNEQFF.

The chain has TRBV28 and TRBJ1-3; 10 bases are shared with TRBD1. CDR1 MDHEN and CDR2 SYDVKM come from the germline V gene. The J segment lost 6 bases and the V segment lost 6 bases, leaving 5 bases of the junction unmatched. The CDR3 extends over 14 amino acids. CDR3 nucleotides: TGTGCCAGCAGGGGGACAGGGGCGCAAAACACCATATATTTT. Its protein product is CASRGTGAQNTIYF.

The V gene is TRBV14, the J gene TRBJ2-7; the match to TRBD2 covers 11 bases. The CDR3 covers 16 residues. Germline lookup yields CDR1 SGHDN and CDR2 FVKESK. After removal of 4 bases from V and 6 bases from J, the junction contained 11 bases not matched to a gene. CDR3 nucleotides: TGTGCCAGCAGCCGAAGTTTAGCGGGAGGGCCTGGCGAGCAGTACTTC. Translated, it gives CASSRSLAGGPGEQYF.

The genes are TRBV28 and TRBJ2-1, with D perhaps TRBD1 (5 bases). V was cut by 2 bases and J by 8 bases, with 7 bases left in between. The CDR3 extends over 12 amino acids. The germline V gene encodes CDR1 MDHEN and CDR2 SYDVKM. The CDR3 loop reads CASSLRGDEQFF. The DNA of the CDR3 is TGTGCCAGCAGTTTAAGGGGCGATGAGCAGTTCTTC.

The V gene is TRBV7-9, the J gene TRBJ2-4; tentatively, D is TRBD1 (5 bases). Trimming removed 4 bases from V and 0 bases from J, with 13 bases in between. The CDR3 runs 16 residues. CDR1 is SEHNR and CDR2 is FQNEAQ in the germline V gene (reference sequence). The DNA of the CDR3 is TGTGCCAGCAGCTCTACAGGAGATCTAGCCAAAAACATTCAGTACTTC. It yields the protein CASSSTGDLAKNIQYF.

The genes are TRBV5-1 and TRBJ1-2, with 7 bases matching TRBD1. The trim removed 7 bases at V and 1 base at J, leaving 13 bases unmatched. CDR1 SGHRS and CDR2 YFSETQ come from the germline V gene. The CDR3 has 16 amino acids. CDR3 sequence reads: CASSISRGGINYGYTF. DNA for the CDR3: TGCGCCAGCTCCATTTCCAGAGGGGGCATTAACTATGGCTACACCTTC.

The chain combines TRBV19 with TRBJ2-7; D remains unclear. V lost 5 bases and J lost 7, with 18 bases in between. Germline CDR1 is LNHDA and CDR2 is SQIVND (reference sequence). The CDR3 is made up of 14 amino acids. CDR3 residues: CASSLGLELGEQYF. The CDR3 bases are TGTGCCAGTAGTTTAGGTCTAGAGCTTGGAGAGCAGTACTTC. Combining the CDR3 with reference TRBV19 and TRBJ2-7 gives the whole variable domain DGGITQSPKYLFRKEGQNVTLSCEQNLNHDAMYWYRQDPGQGLRLIYYSQIVNDFQKGDIAEGYSVSREKKESFPLTVTSAQKNPTAFYLCASSLGLELGEQYFGPGTRLTVT.

The V call is TRBV19, the J call TRBJ2-6, with D perhaps matching TRBD1 (5 bases). V was trimmed by 7 bases and J by 2 bases, leaving 12 bases between them. The CDR3 loop spans 15 amino acids. Germline-derived CDR1 and CDR2 are LNHDA and SQIVND (reference sequence). CDR3 in amino acids: CASIRVGAGANVLTF. CDR3 nucleotide sequence: TGTGCCAGTATCCGGGTAGGGGCTGGGGCCAACGTCCTGACTTTC.

This chain uses TRBV7-2 with TRBJ2-5; 10 positions agree with TRBD2. The ends lost 5 bases at V and 5 bases at J; junction bases unmatched: 8. CDR3 length equals 15 residues. Per the germline V gene, CDR1 is SGHTA and CDR2 is FQGNSA. DNA for the CDR3: TGTGCCAGCAGCCTCAGACCAGCGGGAGGGGAGACCCAGTACTTC. This gives the protein CASSLRPAGGETQYF.

V and J are TRBV27 and TRBJ1-1, with TRBD1 matching over 12 bases. Germline trimming cut 3 bases from V and 6 bases from J; bases unmatched to any gene: 2. The CDR3 spans 14 residues. Germline V lookup: CDR1 MNHEY, CDR2 SMNVEV (reference sequence). CDR3 protein: CASSFRDRGPEAFF. CDR3 DNA: TGTGCCAGCAGTTTCCGGGACAGGGGGCCTGAAGCTTTCTTT.